These 18 T cell receptor beta chains share one sample of origin, sequenced in a study of blood T cells in healthy people across ages. The authors ran a second PCR of roughly 6 to 11 cycles using a sample-barcoded 5' primer and a J-beta primer mix. MiXCR, run by TCRdb on the 5' RACE reads, gives a single entry per CDR3 protein. The table shows 1,100,000 or so distinct CDR3 sequences, with around 45% occurring only once. The sequenced sample consisted of blood. Source of these receptors: a woman aged 60-70 years in good health.

The chain couples TRBV27 to TRBJ1-1, with D possibly TRBD1 on 5 matching bases. The length of the CDR3 is 18 residues. Deletions cut 5 bases from V and 5 bases from J, with 27 bases between. The germline gives CDR1 MNHEY, CDR2 SMNVEV (reference sequence). The CDR3 DNA reads TGTGCCAGCAGTAGCCGGGACTCAGGGATAGGGCTTCAGACTGAAGCTTTCTTT. Translation: CASSSRDSGIGLQTEAFF.

This chain connects TRBV6-6 to TRBJ2-3; no clear D gene. The germline V and J ends were trimmed by 5 bases and 3 bases, with 9 bases remaining between them. Germline lookup yields CDR1 MNHNY and CDR2 SVGAGI (reference sequence). The CDR3 covers 13 residues. In nucleotides, the CDR3 is TGTGCCAGCAGTCAGGCGGAGACAGATACGCAGTATTTT. This sequence encodes CASSQAETDTQYF.

The chain couples TRBV2 to TRBJ1-2; 8 positions match TRBD1. V lost 2 bases to trimming and J lost 2 bases; unmatched junction nucleotides: 7. The CDR3 runs to 16 residues. CDR1 SNHLY and CDR2 FYNNEI come from the germline V gene. CDR3 region: CASSEKGTGNNYGYTF. The CDR3 DNA is TGTGCCAGCAGTGAAAAGGGGACAGGTAACAACTATGGCTACACCTTC. The variable domain in full, completed from reference TRBV2 and TRBJ1-2, reads EPEVTQTPSHQVTQMGQEVILRCVPISNHLYFYWYRQILGQKVEFLVSFYNNEISEKSEIFDDQFSVERPDGSNFTLKIRSTKLEDSAMYFCASSEKGTGNNYGYTFGSGTRLTVV.

This clonotype came up many times. This chain joins TRBV7-3 and TRBJ2-7; a possible D gene is TRBD1 (5 bases). The length of the CDR3 is 15 residues. The germline CDR1 and CDR2 sequences are SGHTA and FQGTGA. The V and J ends lost 1 base and 0 bases respectively, with 10 bases between them. CDR3 nucleotide sequence: TGTGCCAGCAGCTTAAGGCAGGGTGCCTCCTACGAGCAGTACTTC. Amino acids: CASSLRQGASYEQYF.

The CDR3 region has the DNA TGTGCCAGCAGACTGATGGATACGCAGTATTTT. It encodes CASRLMDTQYF. The rearrangement uses TRBV2 and TRBJ2-3, with D uncertain. Trimming stripped 6 bases from V and 6 bases from J, with 7 bases between. CDR1 SNHLY and CDR2 FYNNEI come from the germline V gene. This CDR3 is built from 11 residues.

This rearrangement joins TRBV20-1 to TRBJ2-1; 8 positions agree with TRBD2. V lost 3 bases and J lost 6; bases outside the gene matches: 4. This CDR3 is built from 13 residues. Germline CDR1 and CDR2: DFQATT and SNEGSKA (reference sequence). This CDR3 reads CSASGGAGNEQFF. The CDR3 nucleotides read TGCAGTGCTAGCGGGGGGGCAGGCAATGAGCAGTTCTTC.

The table lists this clonotype with a count of one. The chain is built from TRBV7-8 and TRBJ2-7; D may be TRBD1 (5 bases). The tail of the sequence fits TRBJ2-5 better, so the J call may be wrong. The V gene's germline CDR1 is SGHVS and CDR2 FQNEAQ. The CDR3 loop spans 13 amino acids. The CDR3 spells CASSDRQKETQYF. The CDR3 DNA is TGTGCCAGCAGCGACCGACAGAAAGAGACCCAGTACTTC.

The table lists this clonotype with a count of one. The chain is built from TRBV7-9 and TRBJ2-4; D possibly uses TRBD1 or TRBD2 (5 bases each). TRBJ2-7 matches the DNA end more closely, so the J call is doubtful. This CDR3 comprises 18 residues. The germline gives CDR1 SEHNR, CDR2 FQNEAQ (reference sequence). CDR3 in DNA: TGTGCCAGCAGCTTAGCACCGGGTTTCGGGACGAAAACCTACGAGCAGTACTTC. Its translation is CASSLAPGFGTKTYEQYF.

The rearrangement joins TRBV6-1 to TRBJ2-7, with TRBD1 as a possible D gene (5 bases). V lost 3 bases to trimming and J lost 0 bases, with 6 bases between them. Germline lookup yields CDR1 MNHNS and CDR2 SASEGT. The CDR3 runs to 13 residues. CDR3 protein: CASSDGHSYEQYF. DNA of the CDR3: TGTGCCAGCAGTGATGGACACTCCTACGAGCAGTACTTC.

The J gene is TRBJ1-2, the V gene TRBV27, with 11 bases fitting TRBD1. Germline trimming cut 5 bases from V and 3 bases from J; bases unmatched to any gene: 5. CDR1 MNHEY and CDR2 SMNVEV come from the germline V gene (reference sequence). CDR3 length: 15 amino acids. The CDR3 bases are TGTGCCAGCAGTCCAGGGACAGGGGGTTACTATGGCTACACCTTC. It translates to CASSPGTGGYYGYTF.

This clonotype came up a few times. The V and J genes are TRBV12-3 or TRBV12-4 and TRBJ2-7; TRBD1 might be the D (5 bases). The CDR3 extends over 14 amino acids. Trimming took 3 bases from V and 6 from J, leaving 15 bases between them. CDR3 residues: CASSLVQVFAEQYF. The CDR3 coding sequence is TGTGCCAGCAGTTTGGTACAGGTTTTTGCCGAGCAGTACTTC.

The chain recombines TRBV5-1 with TRBJ2-2; D is unresolved. Deletions cut 3 bases from V and 3 bases from J, with 9 bases between. This CDR3 spans 14 amino acids. Germline CDR1 and CDR2: SGHRS and YFSETQ. DNA of the CDR3: TGCGCCAGCAGCTCTAGACAAGACACCGGGGAGCTGTTTTTT. This encodes CASSSRQDTGELFF.

The chain has TRBV12-3 or TRBV12-4 and TRBJ1-2, with TRBD1 matching over 7 bases. V gave up 4 bases and J gave up 5 bases; unmatched junction bases: 7. CDR3 size: 14 residues. CDR3 bases: TGTGCCAGCAGTTCCGGGACAGTTGTGTATGGCTACACCTTC. Residues: CASSSGTVVYGYTF.

The chain uses TRBV5-1 and TRBJ1-2; TRBD1 might be the D (6 bases). The CDR3 loop spans 16 amino acids. V was cut by 3 bases and J by 0 bases, with 15 bases left in between. Germline-derived CDR1 and CDR2 are SGHRS and YFSETQ. The CDR3 region has the DNA TGCGCCAGCAGCTCAGCCGGGACAACCCCTAACTATGGCTACACCTTC. Translated, it gives CASSSAGTTPNYGYTF.

This chain links TRBV7-9 with TRBJ2-1; 10 bases are a match to TRBD2. Trimming removed 8 bases from V and 4 bases from J; junction bases left unmatched: 8. This CDR3 spans 15 amino acids. The germline CDR1 and CDR2 sequences are SEHNR and FQNEAQ (reference sequence). CDR3 region: CASSGTSVVYNEQFF. CDR3 in DNA: TGTGCCAGCTCTGGGACTAGCGTCGTATACAATGAGCAGTTCTTC.

The V and J genes are TRBV14 and TRBJ2-1; D not resolved. The V end lost 1 base, the J end lost 14 bases, and 9 bases lay between the germline ends. The germline V gene has CDR1 SGHDN and CDR2 FVKESK. The CDR3 extends over 11 amino acids. The chain's CDR3 is CASSQGSDKFF. CDR3 DNA: TGTGCCAGCAGCCAAGGGTCAGATAAGTTCTTC.

The CDR3 sequence is CASSLAEYPGYNEQYF. The CDR3 region has the DNA TGTGCCAGCAGCTTAGCGGAGTACCCGGGCTACAATGAGCAGTACTTC. The chain is built from TRBV7-2 and TRBJ2-1, with D hard to call. The end of the DNA fits TRBJ2-7 better, so the J call may be wrong. Germline-derived CDR1 and CDR2 are SGHTA and FQGNSA. The CDR3 loop spans 16 amino acids.

The chain joins TRBV16 to TRBJ2-7; D ambiguous. CDR1 and CDR2 (germline): KGHSY, FQNENV. Trimming shortened V by 0 bases and J by 2 bases, and 2 bases separated the two germline ends. CDR3 length: 12 residues. The CDR3 DNA is TGTGCCAGCAGCCAATCGACCTACGAGCAGTACTTC. Amino acids: CASSQSTYEQYF.